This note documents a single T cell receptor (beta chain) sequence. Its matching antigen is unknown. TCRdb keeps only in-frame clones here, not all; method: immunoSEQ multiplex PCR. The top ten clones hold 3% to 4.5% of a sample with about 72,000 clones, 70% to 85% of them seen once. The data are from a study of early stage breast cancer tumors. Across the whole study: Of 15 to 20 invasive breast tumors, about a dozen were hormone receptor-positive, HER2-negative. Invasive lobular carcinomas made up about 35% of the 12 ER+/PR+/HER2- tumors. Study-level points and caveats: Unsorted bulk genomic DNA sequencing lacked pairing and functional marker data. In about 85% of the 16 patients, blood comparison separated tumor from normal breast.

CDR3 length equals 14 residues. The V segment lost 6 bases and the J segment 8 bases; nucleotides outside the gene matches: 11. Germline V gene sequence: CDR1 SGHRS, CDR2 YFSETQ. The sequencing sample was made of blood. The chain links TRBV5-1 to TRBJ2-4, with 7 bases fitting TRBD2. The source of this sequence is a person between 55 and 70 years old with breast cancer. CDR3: CASTLGGVQDIQYF. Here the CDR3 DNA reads TGCGCCAGCACCCTGGGGGGGGTCCAGGACATTCAGTACTTC.